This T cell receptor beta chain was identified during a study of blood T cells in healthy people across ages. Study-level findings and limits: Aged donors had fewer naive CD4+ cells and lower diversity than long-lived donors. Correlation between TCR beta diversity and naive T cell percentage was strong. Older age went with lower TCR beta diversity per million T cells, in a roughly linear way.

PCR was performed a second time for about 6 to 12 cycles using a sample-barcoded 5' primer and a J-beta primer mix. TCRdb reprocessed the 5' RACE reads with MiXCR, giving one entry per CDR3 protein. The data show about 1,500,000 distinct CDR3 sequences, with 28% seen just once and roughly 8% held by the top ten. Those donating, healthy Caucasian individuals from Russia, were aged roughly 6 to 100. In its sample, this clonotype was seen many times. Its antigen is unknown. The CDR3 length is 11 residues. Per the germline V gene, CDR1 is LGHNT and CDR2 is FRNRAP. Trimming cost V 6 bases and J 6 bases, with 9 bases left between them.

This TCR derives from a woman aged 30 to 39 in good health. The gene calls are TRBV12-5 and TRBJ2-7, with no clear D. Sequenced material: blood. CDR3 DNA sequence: TGTGCTAGTGGACTAAACAGCGAGCAGTACTTC. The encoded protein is CASGLNSEQYF. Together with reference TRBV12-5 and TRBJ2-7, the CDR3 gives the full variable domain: DARVTQTPRHKVTEMGQEVTMRCQPILGHNTVFWYRQTMMQGLELLAYFRNRAPLDDSGMPKDRFSAEMPDATLATLKIQPSEPRDSAVYFCASGLNSEQYFGPGTRLTVT.